This is a list of T cell receptor beta chains from one sample in a study of blood T cell repertoires in COVID-19. Sequenced by immunoSEQ multiplex PCR; TCRdb stores in-frame clones only, minus some. The sample contains over 400,000 clones, 75% to 90% of which appear only once. Sequencing was performed on peripheral blood. Receptors were obtained from a young woman with active or convalescent COVID-19. Both conserved end residues are part of each CDR3. The D gene is left open where the match is weak. The listing skips clone size in some rows; elsewhere it reads once, few, many or a size class.

DNA	CDR3	size	J	D	V
TGTGCCAGTAGGCTGACAGGTAGGAATGAGCAGTTCTTC	CASRLTGRNEQFF	-	TRBJ2-1	-	TRBV19
TGTGCCAGCAGCCCTCTTGACGCTAGCTCCTACAATGAGCAGTTCTTC	CASSPLDASSYNEQFF	-	TRBJ2-1	-	TRBV14
TGTGCCAGCAGTATCGACAGGGAGCAGTACTTC	CASSIDREQYF	-	TRBJ2-7	-	TRBV2
TGTGCCAGCAGCTTAGGGACAGGGGGAGAGACCCAGTACTTC	CASSLGTGGETQYF	-	TRBJ2-5	TRBD1	TRBV7-2
TGCGCCAGCAGCCAAGGGTTTGAGGGTTCGCCCCTCCACTTT	CASSQGFEGSPLHF	once	TRBJ1-6	-	TRBV4-1
TGTGCCAGCAGTGACAGGGTCGGCACTGAAGCTTTCTTT	CASSDRVGTEAFF	-	TRBJ1-1	TRBD1	TRBV12-3/TRBV12-4
TGTGCCAGTAGTCTAAGGGGCTCCGGAGAGACCCAGTACTTC	CASSLRGSGETQYF	once	TRBJ2-5	-	TRBV19
TGCGCCAGCAGCCAAGATACGCCGAGTGATACCACCGGGGAGCTGTTTTTT	CASSQDTPSDTTGELFF	once	TRBJ2-2	-	TRBV4-1
TGCGCCAGCAGCCTTCCGGAGGGCGGGAACCAAGAGACCCAGTACTTC	CASSLPEGGNQETQYF	-	TRBJ2-5	-	TRBV5-1
TGTGCCAGCAGCCCTCTAGCGGGTCCTTACAATGAGCAGTTCTTC	CASSPLAGPYNEQFF	-	TRBJ2-1	TRBD2	TRBV7-2
TGTGCCAGCAGTATACAGGGGGCCGACACTGAAGCTTTCTTT	CASSIQGADTEAFF	-	TRBJ1-1	TRBD1	TRBV2
TGTGCCAGCACCGGGGCACAGGGCCCTAATTCACCCCTCCACTTT	CASTGAQGPNSPLHF	-	TRBJ1-6	-	TRBV6-5
TGTGCCAGCAGAAAACCCGCCCGGGGGGCCGGGGAGCTGTTTTTT	CASRKPARGAGELFF	-	TRBJ2-2	TRBD2	TRBV6-5
TGTGCCAGCAGCCCATGGACAGGCCGTGGCTACACCTTC	CASSPWTGRGYTF	-	TRBJ1-2	TRBD1	TRBV5-4
TGTGCCAGCAGCTTAAGCGGGGGAACCTACAATGAGCAGTTCTTC	CASSLSGGTYNEQFF	-	TRBJ2-1	TRBD2	TRBV7-6
TGTGCCTGGACCGCGGGGGGAAACACTGAAGCTTTCTTT	CAWTAGGNTEAFF	-	TRBJ1-1	-	TRBV30
TGTGCCAGTAGTCCACAGGGGATACAAGACACTGAAGCTTTCTTT	CASSPQGIQDTEAFF	-	TRBJ1-1	TRBD1	TRBV19
TGTGCCAGTAGTATCTTCGGGGACAGGGGCCTCATCGAGCAGTACTTC	CASSIFGDRGLIEQYF	-	TRBJ2-7	TRBD1	TRBV19
TGTGCCAGTAGTATTGGGAGTTACTCCTATAATTCACCCCTCCACTTT	CASSIGSYSYNSPLHF	-	TRBJ1-6	-	TRBV19
TGTGCCAGCAGCTTGGGGGCGGCAGGGGGCTTTAAGGCTAACTATGGCTACACCTTC	CASSLGAAGGFKANYGYTF	-	TRBJ1-2	TRBD1	TRBV5-5
TGCGCCAGCAGCCAAAGAGGGACAGGGAACTACGAGCAGTACTTC	CASSQRGTGNYEQYF	once	TRBJ2-7	TRBD1	TRBV4-1
TGTGCCAGCAGCTTAGGAGGGAAAAAACTGTTTTTT	CASSLGGKKLFF	-	TRBJ1-4	-	TRBV7-9
TGTGCCAGCAGCATAGGGTTGGGGCCTCATGAAAAACTGTTTTTT	CASSIGLGPHEKLFF	-	TRBJ1-4	-	TRBV7-8
TGTGCCAGCAGCCCGACTCAATCGGGCTACGAGCAGTACTTC	CASSPTQSGYEQYF	-	TRBJ2-7	-	TRBV9
TGTGCCAGCAGCTCAGCCCTACAGGGCCAGCCCCAGCATTTT	CASSSALQGQPQHF	-	TRBJ1-5	-	TRBV11-2
TGTGCCAGCAGCTTAGTAGCAGGGATCACCGGGGAGCTGTTTTTT	CASSLVAGITGELFF	-	TRBJ2-2	-	TRBV7-9
TGCGCCAGCAGCCCACAGGGGTCTGGAAACACCATATATTTT	CASSPQGSGNTIYF	-	TRBJ1-3	TRBD1	TRBV5-1
TGTGCCAGCAGCGTGGGGCAGGGTAACTATGGCTACACCTTC	CASSVGQGNYGYTF	-	TRBJ1-2	-	TRBV9
TGCAGCGTTGAACAGGGGGCCGCGGGAGCTTTCTTT	CSVEQGAAGAFF	-	TRBJ1-1	TRBD1	TRBV29-1
TGTGCCAGCAGCTTAAAGGGACAGGGGGCTTTCGGGGGCTACACCTTC	CASSLKGQGAFGGYTF	-	TRBJ1-2	TRBD1	TRBV5-4
TGTGCCAGTAGTACTACCGGGACAGGGGGCGAGCAGTACTTC	CASSTTGTGGEQYF	-	TRBJ2-7	TRBD1	TRBV19
TGTGCCAGTAGTGACAGGGGGTACACTGAAGCTTTCTTT	CASSDRGYTEAFF	-	TRBJ1-1	TRBD1	TRBV19
TGTGCCAGCAGCTTAGAGGGACAGGGGGGGTCAGAGACCCAGTACTTC	CASSLEGQGGSETQYF	-	TRBJ2-5	TRBD1	TRBV7-9
TGTGCCAGCAGCTTTGGGGGGGGCAGACTCAGGGCCCAGTACTTC	CASSFGGGRLRAQYF	-	TRBJ2-5	-	TRBV5-4
TGCGCCAGCAGCCCCGGAGGGACGGCCCAAGAGACCCAGTACTTC	CASSPGGTAQETQYF	once	TRBJ2-5	-	TRBV5-1
TGTGCCAGCAGCTTGTTGGGACAGGATAATTCACCCCTCCACTTT	CASSLLGQDNSPLHF	-	TRBJ1-6	TRBD1	TRBV5-6
TGTGCCAGCAGTGAAGAATGGACAGGCGGTGAAGCTTTCTTT	CASSEEWTGGEAFF	-	TRBJ1-1	TRBD1	TRBV6-1
TGTGCCAGTATGAGGAACACTGAAGCTTTCTTT	CASMRNTEAFF	-	TRBJ1-1	-	TRBV27
TGTGCCAGCTCACCAGGCATTAACTATGGCTACACCTTC	CASSPGINYGYTF	-	TRBJ1-2	-	TRBV18
TGTGCCAGCAGTCCCGGACATCATCATTTGGCTAACTATGGCTACACCTTC	CASSPGHHHLANYGYTF	-	TRBJ1-2	-	TRBV6-6
TGTGCCAGCAGCTCCACAGGAGACTATGGCTACACCTTC	CASSSTGDYGYTF	-	TRBJ1-2	-	TRBV9
TGTGCCATCAGTGAGTCGGGTACAGCCTACGAGCAGTACTTC	CAISESGTAYEQYF	-	TRBJ2-7	-	TRBV10-3
TGTGCCAGCAGCCCAAGACGGACAGGGGATGGCTACACCTTC	CASSPRRTGDGYTF	-	TRBJ1-2	TRBD1	TRBV9
TGTGCCAGCAGCGTAGCGGACAGGGACTATGGCTACACCTTC	CASSVADRDYGYTF	few	TRBJ1-2	TRBD1	TRBV9
TGTGCCGGGACAGGGGGCACATATGAGCAGTTCTTC	CAGTGGTYEQFF	-	TRBJ2-1	TRBD1	TRBV30
TGTGCCAGCAGTAGATCAGGGTCCCTGAACACTGAAGCTTTCTTT	CASSRSGSLNTEAFF	-	TRBJ1-1	-	TRBV6-5
TGCGCCAGCAGCTCGCAGGGGGCGCAGTATGGCTACACCTTC	CASSSQGAQYGYTF	-	TRBJ1-2	TRBD1	TRBV5-1
TGTGCCAGCGGCAGGGACACTGAAGCTTTCTTT	CASGRDTEAFF	-	TRBJ1-1	-	TRBV2
TGCGCCAGTACCGGGACAGGGGTTCTAGGTGGCTACACCTTC	CASTGTGVLGGYTF	-	TRBJ1-2	TRBD1	TRBV10-2
TGCGCCAGCAGCCAAGGTTCTAGCGGGAAGGGGGGCTACAATGAGCAGTTCTTC	CASSQGSSGKGGYNEQFF	-	TRBJ2-1	TRBD2	TRBV4-1
TGTGCCAGCAGCTTAGCAGGGGGAGCTACTAACTATGGCTACACCTTC	CASSLAGGATNYGYTF	-	TRBJ1-2	-	TRBV7-6